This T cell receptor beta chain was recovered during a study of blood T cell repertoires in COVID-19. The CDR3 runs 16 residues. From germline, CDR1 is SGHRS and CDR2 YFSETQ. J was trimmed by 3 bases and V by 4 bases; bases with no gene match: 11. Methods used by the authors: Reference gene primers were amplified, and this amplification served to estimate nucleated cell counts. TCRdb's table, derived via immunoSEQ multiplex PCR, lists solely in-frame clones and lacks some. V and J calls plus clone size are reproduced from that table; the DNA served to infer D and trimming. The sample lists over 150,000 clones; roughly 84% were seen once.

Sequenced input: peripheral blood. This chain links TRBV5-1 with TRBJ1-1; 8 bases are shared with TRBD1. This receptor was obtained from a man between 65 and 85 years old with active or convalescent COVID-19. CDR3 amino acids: CASSPTTGASDTEAFF. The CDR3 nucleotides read TGCGCCAGCAGCCCTACGACAGGGGCCAGCGACACTGAAGCTTTCTTT.